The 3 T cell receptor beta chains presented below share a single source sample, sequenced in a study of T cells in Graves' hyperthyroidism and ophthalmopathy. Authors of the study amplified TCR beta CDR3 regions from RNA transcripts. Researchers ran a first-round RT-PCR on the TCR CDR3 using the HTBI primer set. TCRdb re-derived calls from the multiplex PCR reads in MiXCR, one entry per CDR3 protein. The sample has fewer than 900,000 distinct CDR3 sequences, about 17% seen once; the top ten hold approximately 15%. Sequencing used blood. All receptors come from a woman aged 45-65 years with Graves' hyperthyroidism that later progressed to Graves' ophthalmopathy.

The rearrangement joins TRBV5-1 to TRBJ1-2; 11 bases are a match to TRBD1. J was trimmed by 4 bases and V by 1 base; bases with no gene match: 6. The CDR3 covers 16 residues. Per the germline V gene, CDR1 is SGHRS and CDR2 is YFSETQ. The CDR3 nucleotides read TGCGCCAGCAGCTTGTCCGGGACAGGGGGGAGCTATGGCTACACCTTC. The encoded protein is CASSLSGTGGSYGYTF.

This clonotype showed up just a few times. In DNA form, the CDR3 reads TGTGCCAGTAGGTTGAACACCGGGGAGCTGTTTTTT. Its protein product is CASRLNTGELFF. The J gene is TRBJ2-2, the V gene TRBV10-3, with D uncertain. This CDR3 is 12 amino acids long. The V end lost 10 bases, the J end lost 1 base, and 7 bases lay between the germline ends. CDR1 is ENHRY, CDR2 SYGVKD, per germline.

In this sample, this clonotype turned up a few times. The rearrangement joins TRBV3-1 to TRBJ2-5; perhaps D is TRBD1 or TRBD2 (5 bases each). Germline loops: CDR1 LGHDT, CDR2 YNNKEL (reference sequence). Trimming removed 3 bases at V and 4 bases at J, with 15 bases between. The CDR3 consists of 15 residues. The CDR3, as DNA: TGTGCCAGCAGCCAGGGGGAAAGTAGAGGAGAGACCCAGTACTTC. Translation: CASSQGESRGETQYF.